Given below is one T cell receptor beta chain in context. Its specificity is not known. Trimming pared 4 bases from V and 4 bases from J, leaving 8 bases between. Germline-derived CDR1 and CDR2 are GTSNPN and SVGIG (reference sequence). CDR3 length: 13 residues. This sample stems from a study of T cell responses to AZD1222 COVID-19 vaccine. Notes on the study in general: The reported proportion of spike-specific TCRs targeting unmutated variant regions was nearly half. At study baseline, merely more than 5 AZD1222 recipients were seropositive. Following two doses of AZD1222, Spike-specific TCR breadth and depth rose. Repertoire samples came only from after the peak T cell response.

This table comes from immunoSEQ multiplex PCR, and its TCRdb copy is limited to in-frame clones, with some not included. This table holds 130,000 or so clones, roughly 88% found once. Sample: peripheral blood, taken on day 0 of AZD1222 vaccination. The origin of this receptor is an adult in good health. This rearrangement joins TRBV30 to TRBJ1-6; D gene unclear. This chain's CDR3 is CAWMPNYNSPLHF. The CDR3, as DNA: TGTGCCTGGATGCCGAATTATAATTCACCCCTCCACTTT.